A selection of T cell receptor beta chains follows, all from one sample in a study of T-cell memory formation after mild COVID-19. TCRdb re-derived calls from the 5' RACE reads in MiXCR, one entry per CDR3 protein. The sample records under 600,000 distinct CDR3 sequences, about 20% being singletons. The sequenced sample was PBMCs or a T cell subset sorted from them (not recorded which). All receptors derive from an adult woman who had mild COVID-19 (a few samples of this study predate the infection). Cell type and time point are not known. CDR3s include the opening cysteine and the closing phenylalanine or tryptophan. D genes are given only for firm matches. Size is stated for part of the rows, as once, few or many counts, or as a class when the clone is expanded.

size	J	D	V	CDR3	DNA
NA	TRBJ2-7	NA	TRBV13	CASSSQYYEQYF	TGTGCCAGCAGCTCACAGTACTACGAGCAGTACTTC
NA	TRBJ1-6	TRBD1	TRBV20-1	CSARSQGNSPLHF	TGCAGTGCTAGGTCACAGGGGAATTCACCCCTCCACTTT
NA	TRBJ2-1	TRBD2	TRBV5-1	CASSTGGSSYNEQFF	TGCGCCAGCTCAACGGGAGGAAGCTCCTACAATGAGCAGTTCTTC
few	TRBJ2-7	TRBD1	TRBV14	CASSPTGKYEQYF	TGTGCCAGCAGCCCGACAGGGAAATACGAGCAGTACTTC
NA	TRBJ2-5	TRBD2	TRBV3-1	CASSQGLAGIETQYF	TGTGCCAGCAGCCAAGGACTAGCGGGGATCGAGACCCAGTACTTC
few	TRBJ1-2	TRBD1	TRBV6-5	CASSTGGGYTF	TGTGCCAGCAGTACAGGGGGAGGCTACACCTTC
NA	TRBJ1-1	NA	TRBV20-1	CSINTEAFF	TGCAGTATAAACACTGAAGCTTTCTTT
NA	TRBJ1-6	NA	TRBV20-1	CSARDGGSPLHF	TGCAGTGCTAGAGATGGTGGATCACCCCTCCACTTT
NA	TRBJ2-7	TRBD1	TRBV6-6	CASKPPGGQGKVSQYF	TGTGCCAGCAAGCCACCTGGGGGACAGGGGAAAGTGTCGCAGTACTTC
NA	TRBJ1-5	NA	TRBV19	CASNLRGSNQPQHF	TGTGCCAGTAACCTCAGGGGTAGCAATCAGCCCCAGCATTTT
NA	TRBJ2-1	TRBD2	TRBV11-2	CASSPISGRIYNEQFF	TGTGCCAGCAGCCCGATTAGCGGGAGGATCTACAATGAGCAGTTCTTC
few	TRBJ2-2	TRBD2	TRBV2	CASSETSLSTGELFF	TGTGCCAGCAGTGAGACTAGCCTCAGCACCGGGGAGCTGTTTTTT
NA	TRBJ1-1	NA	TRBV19	CASSIGEPRASRAEAFF	TGTGCCAGTAGTATAGGGGAGCCACGGGCGTCGAGGGCTGAAGCTTTCTTT
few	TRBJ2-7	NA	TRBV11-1	CASSLSDVRVQYF	TGTGCCAGCAGCTTGTCAGACGTCCGGGTGCAGTACTTC
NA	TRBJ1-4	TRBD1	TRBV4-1	CASSQQGAWEKLFF	TGCGCCAGCAGCCAACAGGGGGCCTGGGAAAAACTGTTTTTT
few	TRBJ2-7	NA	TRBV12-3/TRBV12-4	CASSHPEASYEQYF	TGTGCCAGCAGTCACCCCGAGGCGTCCTACGAGCAGTACTTC
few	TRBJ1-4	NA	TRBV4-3	CASSQGIGQRDEKLFF	TGCGCCAGCAGCCAAGGGATAGGGCAAAGAGATGAAAAACTGTTTTTT
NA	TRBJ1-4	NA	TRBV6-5	CASRIYATNEKLFF	TGTGCCAGCAGAATATATGCAACTAATGAAAAACTGTTTTTT
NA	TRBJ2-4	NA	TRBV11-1	CASSSWGGAKNIQYF	TGTGCCAGCAGCTCCTGGGGAGGAGCCAAAAACATTCAGTACTTC
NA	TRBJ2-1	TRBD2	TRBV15	CATSRGRLARYNEQFF	TGTGCCACCAGCAGAGGTAGACTAGCGCGATACAATGAGCAGTTCTTC
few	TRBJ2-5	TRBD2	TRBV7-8	CASSPQGGGGQETQYF	TGTGCCAGCAGTCCCCAAGGCGGCGGGGGTCAAGAGACCCAGTACTTC
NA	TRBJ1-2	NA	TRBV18	CASSLPGGRYGYTF	TGTGCCAGCTCACTCCCTGGGGGGAGATATGGCTACACCTTC
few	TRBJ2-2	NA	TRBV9	CASSVPRPGELFF	TGTGCCAGCAGCGTCCCCAGACCCGGGGAGCTGTTTTTT
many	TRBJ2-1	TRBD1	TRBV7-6	CASSYGQGPSNEQFF	TGTGCCAGCAGCTATGGACAGGGGCCCTCCAATGAGCAGTTCTTC
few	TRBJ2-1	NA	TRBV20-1	CSASWATDEQFF	TGCAGTGCTAGCTGGGCGACGGATGAGCAGTTCTTC
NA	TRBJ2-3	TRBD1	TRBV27	CASNPGGTGGDTQYF	TGTGCCAGCAACCCCGGCGGGACAGGGGGAGATACACAGTATTTT
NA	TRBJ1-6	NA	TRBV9	CASSVGSSPLHF	TGTGCCAGCAGCGTAGGAAGTTCACCCCTCCACTTT
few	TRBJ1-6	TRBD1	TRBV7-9	CASSHGDREGSPLHF	TGTGCCAGTAGTCATGGGGACAGGGAAGGTTCACCCCTCCACTTT
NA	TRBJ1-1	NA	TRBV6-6	CASFHRGNTEAFF	TGTGCCAGCTTCCATCGGGGGAACACTGAAGCTTTCTTT
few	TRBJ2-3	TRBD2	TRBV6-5	CASSRAGGLGDTQYF	TGTGCCAGCAGTAGAGCGGGGGGGCTCGGAGATACGCAGTATTTT
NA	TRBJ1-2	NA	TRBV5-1	CASSGPGDYGYTF	TGCGCCAGCAGCGGCCCCGGAGACTATGGCTACACCTTC
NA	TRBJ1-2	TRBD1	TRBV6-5	CASSPRGQDYGYTF	TGTGCCAGCAGCCCCAGGGGGCAGGACTATGGCTACACCTTC
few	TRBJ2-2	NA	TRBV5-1	CASSLDVNTGELFF	TGCGCCAGCAGCTTGGATGTGAACACCGGGGAGCTGTTTTTT
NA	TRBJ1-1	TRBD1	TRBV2	CASRQTGATEAFF	TGTGCCAGCAGACAAACAGGGGCCACTGAAGCTTTCTTT
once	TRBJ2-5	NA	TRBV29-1	CSVGFAGTHQETQYF	TGCAGCGTTGGGTTTGCGGGGACACACCAAGAGACCCAGTACTTC
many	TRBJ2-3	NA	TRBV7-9	CASSPGQRASTDTQYF	TGTGCCAGCAGCCCCGGACAGCGTGCTAGCACAGATACGCAGTATTTT
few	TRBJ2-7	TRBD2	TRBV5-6	CASSLRLAGVQGGSREQYF	TGTGCCAGCAGCCTGCGACTAGCGGGAGTCCAGGGTGGTTCGCGGGAGCAGTACTTC
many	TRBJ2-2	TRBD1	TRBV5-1	CASSVTGGQAGELFF	TGCGCCAGCAGCGTGACAGGGGGCCAAGCCGGGGAGCTGTTTTTT
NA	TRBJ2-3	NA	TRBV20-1	CSARVPGRDTQYF	TGCAGTGCTAGAGTGCCGGGTCGAGATACGCAGTATTTT
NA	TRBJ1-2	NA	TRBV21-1	CASTKRGNANYGYTF	TGTGCCAGCACCAAGAGGGGGAACGCTAACTATGGCTACACCTTC
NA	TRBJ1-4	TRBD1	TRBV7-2	CASSQTGGSEKLFF	TGTGCCAGCAGCCAGACAGGGGGATCCGAAAAACTGTTTTTT
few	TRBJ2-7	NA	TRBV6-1	CASSEVQGTYEQYF	TGTGCCAGCAGTGAGGTTCAGGGAACATACGAGCAGTACTTC
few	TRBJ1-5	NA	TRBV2	CASSVAGYQPQHF	TGTGCCAGCAGTGTCGCAGGGTATCAGCCCCAGCATTTT
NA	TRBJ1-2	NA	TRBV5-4	CASSLAGLNYGYTF	TGTGCCAGCAGCTTGGCAGGGCTCAACTATGGCTACACCTTC